Listed below are T cell receptor beta chains from one sample, sequenced in a study of PD-1 blockade in classical Hodgkin lymphoma. Measured with immunoSEQ multiplex PCR; TCRdb has only the in-frame clones, and not every one. The profile shows approximately 37,000 clones, 78% of them singletons. The sequenced sample was peripheral blood mononuclear cells (PBMCs), obtained at baseline. The receptors were sampled from a human donor with classical Hodgkin lymphoma. Each CDR3 is given with its conserved first and last residue. A D gene is named only where the DNA matches it firmly. Size is stated for part of the rows, as once, few or many counts, or as a class when the clone is expanded.

clone_size | d_call | v_call | cdr3_aa
- | TRBD1 | TRBV30 | CAWSGQGDSPLHF
- | - | TRBV15 | CATSRASGSEAFF
- | - | TRBV2 | CASSKSGRPTDTQYF
once | - | TRBV11-2 | CASSLAVRVTGELFF
- | TRBD2 | TRBV2 | CALTPRGTSLGSYEQYF
few | - | TRBV14 | CASSQGLQYGYTF
- | - | TRBV15 | CATSRDKGVFGTDTQYF
- | - | TRBV5-1 | CASSLLQGSDGTQYF
once | - | TRBV7-9 | CASSPTSNEQFF
- | - | TRBV5-1 | CASSLDVGSGYEQYF
once | TRBD1 | TRBV11-2 | CASSLAQGDEQFF